The 27 T cell receptor beta chains below all came from one sample that was sequenced in a study of T-cell reconstitution after alpha-beta-depleted transplantation in children. For TCRbeta, the library was prepared with unique molecular identifiers. From the PCR reads, TCRdb called clonotypes with MiXCR, one entry per CDR3 protein. The table shows hundreds of thousands of distinct CDR3 sequences, with 13% occurring only once. The material was PBMCs, mostly from graft donor cells, obtained 360 days after TCRalphabeta/CD19-depleted stem cell transplant. These receptors were taken from a male patient under 18 who had a stem cell transplant for acute myeloid leukemia, so the T cells may come from the graft donor.

The sample holds a few counts of this clonotype. The V and J genes are TRBV4-2 and TRBJ2-7; the match to TRBD2 covers 12 bases. Germline CDR1 LGHNA, CDR2 YNFKEQ. The CDR3 consists of 18 residues. Trimming cost V 5 bases and J 1 base; bases outside gene matches: 12. The CDR3 nucleotides are TGTGCCAGCAGCTCACCGACTAGCGGGGGACCCAGGTCCTACGAGCAGTACTTC. This codes for CASSSPTSGGPRSYEQYF.

This clonotype has only a few counts. The J gene is TRBJ1-4, the V gene TRBV28, with D unresolved. The V gene lost 5 bases and the J gene lost 3 bases, with 10 bases spanning the gap. The CDR3 consists of 14 residues. Looked up from germline, CDR1 is MDHEN and CDR2 is SYDVKM. CDR3 nucleotide sequence: TGTGCCAGCAGTCTGTTCGGGGCTAATGAAAAACTGTTTTTT. It translates to CASSLFGANEKLFF.

V usage is TRBV7-8 and J usage is TRBJ2-1, with 7 positions matching TRBD2. The V gene's germline CDR1 is SGHVS and CDR2 FQNEAQ. J gave up 3 bases and V 1 base, and 12 bases lay outside the gene matches. The CDR3 totals 18 residues. Here the CDR3 reads CASSLDLESSGFYNEQFF. CDR3 nucleotides: TGTGCCAGCAGCTTAGACTTGGAGTCTAGCGGATTCTACAATGAGCAGTTCTTC.

In its sample, this clonotype was seen a few times. The V call is TRBV5-1, the J call TRBJ2-1, with a tentative D call TRBD2 (5 bases). Per the germline V gene, CDR1 is SGHRS and CDR2 is YFSETQ. Trimming left V 0 bases short and J 8 bases short, with 18 bases between. The CDR3 sequence is 16 residues long. As DNA, the CDR3 is TGCGCCAGCAGCTTGGTAAGGACTCTTCTTGGAGATGAGCAGTTCTTC. Translation: CASSLVRTLLGDEQFF.

This clonotype was observed a handful of times. The V and J genes are TRBV20-1 and TRBJ2-5; 9 bases line up with TRBD2. Germline assignment: CDR1 DFQATT and CDR2 SNEGSKA (reference sequence). Trimming at V came to 2 bases and at J to 4 bases, leaving 2 bases not matched to a gene. The CDR3 spans 13 residues. Here the CDR3 DNA reads TGCAGTGCTAGAAGAGCGGGAGGAGAGACCCAGTACTTC. It specifies CSARRAGGETQYF.

This clonotype has only a few counts. V is TRBV28 and J is TRBJ1-5, with 8 bases that match TRBD1. After removal of 5 bases from V and 6 bases from J, the junction contained 9 bases not matched to a gene. Germline V gene sequence: CDR1 MDHEN, CDR2 SYDVKM. The CDR3 is made up of 15 amino acids. CDR3 amino acids: CASSTADRESQPQHF. CDR3 bases: TGTGCCAGCAGTACCGCGGACAGGGAAAGTCAGCCCCAGCATTTT.

This clonotype turned up a few times. The V call is TRBV20-1, the J call TRBJ2-1; D might be TRBD1 (6 bases). Germline CDR1 reads DFQATT; CDR2 reads SNEGSKA (reference sequence). Trimming pared 0 bases from V and 4 bases from J, leaving 7 bases between. The CDR3 consists of 13 residues. CDR3 DNA: TGCAGTGCTAGAGAAAGGGGGTACAATGAGCAGTTCTTC. This encodes CSARERGYNEQFF.

The CDR3 here is CSARVEVHRFTDTQYF. The CDR3 coding sequence is TGCAGTGCTAGAGTCGAGGTCCACCGTTTCACAGATACGCAGTATTTT. The chain recombines TRBV20-1 with TRBJ2-3; the D is unclear. Trimming pared 1 base from V and 2 bases from J, leaving 16 bases between. The CDR3 spans 16 residues. The germline CDR1 and CDR2 sequences are DFQATT and SNEGSKA (reference sequence).

This clonotype was seen ten or more times. The V call is TRBV10-3, the J call TRBJ2-1; 8 bases are shared with TRBD1. V shed 5 bases and J 5 bases; nucleotides not matched to a gene: 2. CDR3 length: 13 residues. Per the germline V gene, CDR1 is ENHRY and CDR2 is SYGVKD. The CDR3: CAISWGQDNEQFF. The CDR3 nucleotides are TGTGCCATCAGTTGGGGACAGGACAATGAGCAGTTCTTC.

Many counts were recorded for this clonotype. The CDR3 DNA is TGTGCCAGCAGCTTAAAGGGTACAGGGGTTCGAAGCGACACCGGGGAGCTGTTTTTT. Protein: CASSLKGTGVRSDTGELFF. This rearrangement joins TRBV7-3 to TRBJ2-2; the match to TRBD1 covers 7 bases. Germline CDR1 and CDR2: SGHTA and FQGTGA. The CDR3 covers 19 residues. J gave up 3 bases and V 1 base, and 14 bases lay outside the gene matches.

The chain recombines TRBV4-2 with TRBJ2-3; D unresolved. The germline V and J ends were trimmed by 0 bases and 0 bases, with 13 bases remaining between them. Germline values: CDR1 LGHNA, CDR2 YNFKEQ. CDR3 length: 17 amino acids. The CDR3 region is CASSQDGKGLSTDTQYF. CDR3 in DNA: TGTGCCAGCAGCCAAGATGGGAAGGGTCTTAGCACAGATACGCAGTATTTT.

This chain's CDR3 is CATSSGHNEQFF. The CDR3 DNA reads as TGTGCCACCAGTTCGGGGCACAATGAGCAGTTCTTC. J is TRBJ2-1 and V is TRBV24-1, with D possibly being TRBD1 or TRBD2 (5 bases each). V lost 6 bases, J lost 5 bases, and 7 bases lay in between. The CDR3 length is 12 residues. Looked up from germline, CDR1 is KGHDR and CDR2 is SFDVKD.

At least ten counts were recorded for this clonotype. This chain uses TRBV14 with TRBJ2-1, with a possible D match to TRBD2 (5 bases). Trimming took 2 bases from V and 2 from J, leaving 7 bases between them. This CDR3 has 14 residues. CDR1 is SGHDN, CDR2 FVKESK, per germline. The DNA of the CDR3 is TGTGCCAGCAGCCAATTTAGCGCCTACAATGAGCAGTTCTTC. Translated, it gives CASSQFSAYNEQFF.

This clonotype has at least ten counts. The chain joins TRBV29-1 to TRBJ2-5, with TRBD2 identical over 8 bases. V trimming: 6 bases; J trimming: 2 bases; junction bases outside the gene matches: 8. CDR1 and CDR2 from the germline V gene are SQVTM and ANQGSEA. CDR3 length: 14 amino acids. The CDR3 DNA reads as TGCAGCGTCCGTTCCGGGACTAGGCAAGAGACCCAGTACTTC. Translating gives CSVRSGTRQETQYF.

Only a few counts were recorded for this clonotype. This chain joins TRBV7-3 and TRBJ2-5, with D unclear. V was clipped by 1 base and J by 2 bases, with 8 bases between them. The germline CDR1 and CDR2 sequences are SGHTA and FQGTGA. This CDR3 region has 14 residues. DNA of the CDR3: TGTGCCAGCAGCTTAATGTGGTTTCAAGAGACCCAGTACTTC. Translation gives CASSLMWFQETQYF.

This clonotype occurred many times. The V and J genes are TRBV25-1 and TRBJ2-2, with 8 bases fitting TRBD2. This CDR3 is built from 17 residues. The V gene's germline CDR1 is MGHDK and CDR2 SYGVNS. The V gene end was trimmed by 1 base and the J gene end by 4 bases; junction bases not matched to a gene: 8. The CDR3 region is CASSELRAGDPTGELFF. CDR3 DNA sequence: TGTGCCAGCAGTGAATTGAGAGCGGGAGATCCCACCGGGGAGCTGTTTTTT.

This clonotype was seen a handful of times. V gene TRBV20-1 combines with J gene TRBJ2-7; 7 bases map to TRBD1. This CDR3 comprises 15 residues. The germline CDR1 and CDR2 sequences are DFQATT and SNEGSKA (reference sequence). Germline trimming cut 3 bases from V and 5 bases from J; bases unmatched to any gene: 13. CDR3 in amino acids: CSASYTTGRLNEQYF. The CDR3 DNA sequence: TGCAGTGCTAGTTACACGACAGGGCGGTTAAACGAGCAGTACTTC.

In this sample, this clonotype turned up many times. The chain recombines TRBV29-1 with TRBJ2-7, with TRBD2 identical over 9 bases. V gave up 3 bases and J gave up 4 bases; unmatched junction bases: 4. CDR1 and CDR2 (germline): SQVTM, ANQGSEA. The CDR3 runs to 13 residues. The CDR3 DNA follows: TGCAGCGTTGAGGGGACTAGCAATTACGAGCAGTACTTC. Residues: CSVEGTSNYEQYF.

This clonotype was counted only a few times. J is TRBJ2-6 and V is TRBV6-5; D is unresolved. V lost 0 bases and J lost 2, with 11 bases in between. The CDR3 is 17 amino acids. The germline V gene encodes CDR1 MNHEY and CDR2 SVGAGI. The CDR3 coding sequence is TGTGCCAGCAGTTACTCGGATGTCAGCCCTGGGGCCAACGTCCTGACTTTC. This sequence encodes CASSYSDVSPGANVLTF.

This clonotype was recorded a few times. The chain links TRBV18 to TRBJ2-7; perhaps TRBD2 as D (5 bases). V was clipped by 3 bases and J by 0 bases, with 12 bases between them. Germline values: CDR1 KGHSH, CDR2 LQKENI. The CDR3 contains 15 residues. CDR3 bases: TGTGCCAGCTCACCGATACCGGGAATCTCCTACGAGCAGTACTTC. This sequence encodes CASSPIPGISYEQYF.

This clonotype occurred a few times. This chain joins TRBV21-1 and TRBJ2-4; TRBD2 was called by the table and not checked on the DNA. TRBV21-1 counts as a pseudogene. The length of the CDR3 is 18 residues. The CDR3 is CASSKIGCGLAGKNIQYF. Here the CDR3 DNA reads TGTGCCAGCAGCAAAATAGGCTGTGGACTAGCGGGGAAAAACATTCAGTACTTC.

The table lists this clonotype with a few counts. V usage is TRBV5-6 and J usage is TRBJ2-2, with TRBD2 identical over 7 bases. After removal of 4 bases from V and 5 bases from J, the junction contained 14 bases not matched to a gene. The CDR3 sequence is 17 residues long. The V gene's germline CDR1 is SGHDT and CDR2 YYEEEE. The CDR3 spells CASSPILAGDGTGELFF. In nucleotides, the CDR3 is TGTGCCAGCAGCCCCATCCTCGCGGGAGATGGAACCGGGGAGCTGTTTTTT.

This CDR3 is CSVEPRSGAGANEQYF. In nucleotides, the CDR3 is TGCAGCGTTGAACCTAGATCAGGTGCGGGAGCAAACGAGCAGTACTTC. V is TRBV29-1 and J is TRBJ2-7, with 7 bases matching TRBD2. This CDR3 contains 16 residues. Germline-derived CDR1 and CDR2 are SQVTM and ANQGSEA. V shed 2 bases and J 5 bases; nucleotides not matched to a gene: 15.

This clonotype has a handful of counts. The CDR3 nucleotides are TGCAGCGTTGTCCCCACAGGGGGGGCCAAAAACATTCAGTACTTC. Encoded protein: CSVVPTGGAKNIQYF. V usage is TRBV29-1 and J usage is TRBJ2-4; TRBD1 matches 8 bases. Trimming cost V 4 bases and J 1 base; bases outside gene matches: 6. Looked up from germline, CDR1 is SQVTM and CDR2 is ANQGSEA. This CDR3 has 15 residues.

This clonotype turned up a few times. The rearrangement joins TRBV20-1 to TRBJ2-7; D is perhaps TRBD1 (5 bases). V was shortened by 5 bases and J by 5 bases, with 10 bases between the two germline ends. The CDR3 contains 11 residues. Looked up from germline, CDR1 is DFQATT and CDR2 is SNEGSKA (reference sequence). The CDR3: CSAFMGHEQYF. The DNA for the CDR3 is TGCAGTGCTTTTATGGGGCACGAGCAGTACTTC.

The chain joins TRBV5-4 to TRBJ1-6; D perhaps matches TRBD1 (5 bases). This CDR3 contains 14 residues. V lost 6 bases and J 9 bases, leaving 16 bases between the germline ends. Germline loops: CDR1 SGHNT, CDR2 YYREEE (reference sequence). The CDR3 is CASNLGGVSSPLHF. The CDR3 nucleotides are TGTGCCAGCAACCTTGGGGGGGTTTCTTCACCCCTCCACTTT.

This clonotype was recorded only once. The V gene is TRBV28, the J gene TRBJ2-7; perhaps TRBD2 as D (6 bases). From germline, CDR1 is MDHEN and CDR2 SYDVKM. V shed 9 bases and J shed 2 bases, with 14 bases lying between them. CDR3 length equals 13 residues. The CDR3 loop reads CARGSGAPYEQYF. CDR3 DNA: TGTGCCAGAGGCTCGGGAGCCCCCTACGAGCAGTACTTC.